These T cell receptor beta chains were read from a single sample in a study of T cell responses to AZD1222 COVID-19 vaccine. TCRdb's table, derived via immunoSEQ multiplex PCR, lists solely in-frame clones and lacks some. The table includes 100,000 to 120,000 clones, more than 70% detected once. The material was peripheral blood, obtained on day 0 of AZD1222 vaccination. These TCRs come from an adult in good health. The CDR3 runs from the conserved cysteine through the conserved F or W. D genes are given only for firm matches. Size tells how often a clone was seen (once, few, many) or the class of an expanded clone, and some rows leave it out.

j_call	d_call	clone_size	v_call	cdr3_nt	cdr3_aa
TRBJ1-1	TRBD1	.	TRBV11-1	TGTGCCAGCAGCACCGGACAGGGGGCCATGAACACTGAAGCTTTCTTT	CASSTGQGAMNTEAFF
TRBJ2-7	TRBD1	few	TRBV19	TGTGCCAGTAGTCCGCGGGACAGGGGGCAAAACGAGCAGTACTTC	CASSPRDRGQNEQYF
TRBJ1-1	.	once	TRBV7-2	TGTGCCAGCAGCTTACATAGACAAGGGGCTGAAGCTTTCTTT	CASSLHRQGAEAFF
TRBJ2-5	.	.	TRBV5-1	TGCGCCAGCAGAAGCGGAACCACCCAAGAGACCCAGTACTTC	CASRSGTTQETQYF
TRBJ1-1	.	.	TRBV29-1	TGCAGCGGTAGATCACAGGCGCTGAACACTGAAGCTTTCTTT	CSGRSQALNTEAFF
TRBJ1-1	.	.	TRBV28	TGTGCCAGCAGGATAGGACGGTCGAACACTGAAGCTTTCTTT	CASRIGRSNTEAFF
TRBJ2-7	TRBD1	.	TRBV6-2/TRBV6-3	TGTGCCAGCAGTTATGACAGGGGAGGCCTCCTACGGCGATACTTC	CASSYDRGGLLRRYF
TRBJ1-2	.	.	TRBV3-1/TRBV3-2	TGTGCCAGCAGCCAAGAGGGCCGAACCTATACCTACACCTTC	CASSQEGRTYTYTF
TRBJ1-2	TRBD1	.	TRBV7-2	TGTGCCAGCAGCTTAGTCGCTGGACAGGAGTATGGCTACACCTTC	CASSLVAGQEYGYTF
TRBJ2-7	.	.	TRBV5-5	TGTGCCAGCAGCCCCATGGGGTTGCGCGAGCAGTACTTC	CASSPMGLREQYF
TRBJ2-1	TRBD2	.	TRBV5-6	TGTGCCAGCAGCTTAGCGGGGACCTACAATGAGCAGTTCTTC	CASSLAGTYNEQFF
TRBJ1-2	.	.	TRBV11-1	TGTGCCAGCAGCTTAGCGAGGACCCTTGTACGACATTACGGCTACACCTTC	CASSLARTLVRHYGYTF
TRBJ1-3	.	.	TRBV6-5	TGTGCCAGCATTAGGGACTCCTCTGGAAACACCATATATTTT	CASIRDSSGNTIYF
TRBJ1-1	.	.	TRBV5-1	TGCGCCAGCAGCAAGTTACGACAGCCCGACCCGAACACTGAAGCTTTCTTT	CASSKLRQPDPNTEAFF
TRBJ1-5	TRBD1	.	TRBV6-1	TGTGCCAGCAGTGGGACAGGCCTACTGAATAATCAGCCCCAGCATTTT	CASSGTGLLNNQPQHF
TRBJ2-7	TRBD2	.	TRBV6-2/TRBV6-3	TGTGCCAGCAGTTATAGCGGGGACCAGTGGGAGCAGTACTTC	CASSYSGDQWEQYF
TRBJ2-7	.	once	TRBV6-1	TGTGCCAGTCGGGGGGCTGGGGGGATATACGAGCAGTACTTC	CASRGAGGIYEQYF
TRBJ2-5	TRBD1	.	TRBV10-1	TGCGCCAGCAGTCCTCTGACAGGGTTGGGTGAAGAGACCCAGTACTTC	CASSPLTGLGEETQYF
TRBJ2-7	.	.	TRBV5-6	TGTGCCAGCAGCTTGAGCGTCGCAGGCTACGAGCAGTACTTC	CASSLSVAGYEQYF
TRBJ2-7	.	.	TRBV6-5	TGTGCCAGCACTTTCCGGGCCTATATGTCCCTCGAGCAGTACTTC	CASTFRAYMSLEQYF
TRBJ1-3	TRBD1	.	TRBV19	TGTGCCAGTAGTGGGCAGGGGGAAACTGGAAACACCATATATTTT	CASSGQGETGNTIYF
TRBJ2-7	.	.	TRBV6-1	TGTGCCAGCAGTTCCGCCGGGACACTCTACGAGCAGTACTTC	CASSSAGTLYEQYF
TRBJ1-1	.	.	TRBV18	TGTGCCAGCACCCAGACGGCAGGGCTGAACACTGAAGCTTTCTTT	CASTQTAGLNTEAFF
TRBJ1-1	TRBD1	.	TRBV9	TGTGCCAGCAGCCCCCTCGACAGGGCTATAACTGAAGCTTTCTTT	CASSPLDRAITEAFF
TRBJ1-3	.	.	TRBV6-5	TGTGCCAGCAGTTACGGGCAGGCAGGAAACACCATATATTTT	CASSYGQAGNTIYF
TRBJ1-3	.	.	TRBV19	TGTGCCAGTAGTATTACAGGACAGCTTGGAAACACCATATATTTT	CASSITGQLGNTIYF
TRBJ1-5	TRBD1	.	TRBV4-1	TGCGCCAGCAGCCAAGATACGGGGACAGTAGATTATCAGCCCCAGCATTTT	CASSQDTGTVDYQPQHF
TRBJ1-1	TRBD1	.	TRBV28	TGTGCCAGCAGTAGACTGGGACAGGGGAACACTGAAGCTTTCTTT	CASSRLGQGNTEAFF
TRBJ2-3	TRBD1	.	TRBV5-6	TGTGCCAGCAGCTGGACAGGGGTAGCCACAGATACGCAGTATTTT	CASSWTGVATDTQYF
TRBJ2-2	.	few	TRBV29-1	TGCAGCGCCCTGGGCACCGGGGAGCTGTTTTTT	CSALGTGELFF
TRBJ1-1	.	.	TRBV5-6	TGTGCCAGCAGCTTGACGGGCAGGGTATTGGTACGAGCTTTCTTT	CASSLTGRVLVRAFF
TRBJ1-2	TRBD1	.	TRBV4-1	TGCGCCAGCAGCCAAGCGGAGACAGGGCTTCGACCTGGCTACACCTTC	CASSQAETGLRPGYTF
TRBJ1-2	TRBD1	.	TRBV28	TGTGCCAGCAGTCCGGGGACAGCAACTAACTATGGCTACACCTTC	CASSPGTATNYGYTF
TRBJ2-7	.	.	TRBV28	TGTGCCAGCAGTTTTGCTTTCAGAAACAGGGACTACGAGCAGTACTTC	CASSFAFRNRDYEQYF
TRBJ2-3	.	.	TRBV5-1	TGCGCCAGCAGCTTCCCAGGGGGCACAGATACGCAGTATTTT	CASSFPGGTDTQYF
TRBJ2-2	TRBD2	.	TRBV5-1	TGCGCCAGCAGCTTGTTACTAGCGGGACGAGCGAACACCGGGGAGCTGTTTTTT	CASSLLLAGRANTGELFF
TRBJ2-3	TRBD1	.	TRBV2	TGTGCCAGCAGTTCCACAGGGGGCGGCACAGATACGCAGTATTTT	CASSSTGGGTDTQYF
TRBJ1-1	TRBD1	.	TRBV4-1	TGCGCCAGCAGCCAACCGGGACAGGGGATGAACACTGAAGCTTTCTTT	CASSQPGQGMNTEAFF
TRBJ1-3	.	.	TRBV9	TGTGCCAGCAGCGCCCGGGTTTCTTCCCCCTCCTCTGGAAACACCATATATTTT	CASSARVSSPSSGNTIYF
TRBJ1-1	TRBD1	.	TRBV9	TGTGCCAGCAGCCCGGGACAGGGATGGGAGACTGAAGCTTTCTTT	CASSPGQGWETEAFF
TRBJ1-2	TRBD1	.	TRBV29-1	TGCAGCGCCGGACAGGGTGGCTATGGCTACACCTTC	CSAGQGGYGYTF
TRBJ2-1	.	.	TRBV28	TGTGCCAGCAGTGGACTGTTCAACAATGAGCAGTTCTTC	CASSGLFNNEQFF
TRBJ1-1	.	.	TRBV18	TGTGCCAGCTCACCACCGGGGGGCACTGAAGCTTTCTTT	CASSPPGGTEAFF
TRBJ2-7	.	.	TRBV6-5	TGTGCCAGCATGCCGACAGGCTCCTACGAGCAGTACTTC	CASMPTGSYEQYF
TRBJ1-3	.	few	TRBV9	TGTGCCAGCGCACCTAGCTCTGGAAACACCATATATTTT	CASAPSSGNTIYF
TRBJ1-1	.	.	TRBV12-3/TRBV12-4	TGTGCCAGCACCACGGTGGGCAACAGTGACTTT	CASTTVGNSDF
TRBJ2-1	TRBD2	once	TRBV28	TGTGCCAGCAGTACGGCGGGGGGCCCCTACAATGAGCAGTTCTTC	CASSTAGGPYNEQFF
TRBJ2-1	.	.	TRBV6-2/TRBV6-3	TGTGCCAGCAGCGGGCAGGGGAGGGTCCATGAGCAGTTCTTC	CASSGQGRVHEQFF
TRBJ1-5	.	.	TRBV5-5	TGTGCCAGCATCCCCTTCCCTAGCAATCAGCCCCAGCATTTT	CASIPFPSNQPQHF
TRBJ1-1	.	.	TRBV4-1	TGCGCCAGCAGCCAAGTCAGGGCCCCGGACACTGAAGCTTTCTTT	CASSQVRAPDTEAFF
TRBJ2-3	.	.	TRBV7-9	TGTGCCAGCAGCTCTGGGCGTGGGGCAGATACGCAGTATTTT	CASSSGRGADTQYF
TRBJ2-7	.	.	TRBV5-8	TGTGCCAGCAGCAGGGACATGAGGGACTCCTTGGACGAGCAGTACTTC	CASSRDMRDSLDEQYF
TRBJ2-7	TRBD2	.	TRBV7-2	TGTGCCAGCAGCTTGGACTGGACTAGCGCCTACGAGCAGTACTTC	CASSLDWTSAYEQYF
TRBJ2-2	.	.	TRBV6-1	TGTGCCAGCAGTGATCCGAACACCGGGGAGCTGTTTTTT	CASSDPNTGELFF
TRBJ1-3	.	.	TRBV3-1/TRBV3-2	TGTGCCAGCAGCGACAATACCTCTGGAAACACCATATATTTT	CASSDNTSGNTIYF
TRBJ2-7	TRBD1	.	TRBV5-5	TGTGCCAGCAGCCCTCTCGGGACAGGCTCCTACGAGCAGTACTTC	CASSPLGTGSYEQYF
TRBJ1-1	TRBD1	.	TRBV24-1	TGTGCCACCAGTGATTCCGACAGGGGACGTGAAGCTTTCTTT	CATSDSDRGREAFF